This paragraph covers one TCR beta chain sequence. These data are taken from a study of PD-1 blockade in mismatch repair-deficient tumors. Clones were sequenced by immunoSEQ multiplex PCR, and TCRdb holds only the in-frame ones, with some missing. The repertoire holds approximately 100,000 clones, approximately 80% seen once, with around 6.5% in the top ten. The CDR3 length is 15 residues. Germline V gene sequence: CDR1 SEHNR, CDR2 FQNEAQ (reference sequence). The trim removed 3 bases at V and 8 bases at J, leaving 6 bases unmatched. TCR sequencing covered a few patients who responded to pembrolizumab.

This receptor was obtained from an adult with mismatch repair-deficient cancer. The chain couples TRBV7-9 to TRBJ2-1; 11 nucleotides agree with TRBD2. The source was peripheral blood, collected 36 weeks after starting pembrolizumab. The CDR3 spells CASSFTSGSWDEQFF. CDR3 in DNA: TGTGCCAGCAGCTTTACTAGCGGGAGTTGGGATGAGCAGTTCTTC.